The next 27 T cell receptor beta chains were all read from a single sample in a study of blood T cells in healthy people across ages. With a J-beta primer mix and a sample-barcoded 5' primer, a second PCR ran roughly 6 to 11 cycles. MiXCR, applied by TCRdb to the 5' RACE reads, yields one record per CDR3 protein. The sample carries around 1.5 million distinct CDR3 sequences, around 55% recorded once. The source material was blood. These receptors were taken from a man between 18 and 35 years old in good health.

In this sample, this clonotype turned up once. The chain employs TRBV6-1 and TRBJ1-2; D call uncertain. The CDR3 length is 10 residues. Per the germline V gene, CDR1 is MNHNS and CDR2 is SASEGT. The V gene lost 6 bases and the J gene lost 7 bases, with 6 bases spanning the gap. CDR3 loop: CASSGIGYTF. CDR3 nucleotide sequence: TGTGCCAGCAGCGGGATTGGCTACACCTTC.

This clonotype was recorded a few times. This sequence joins TRBV7-9 and TRBJ2-5, with D maybe TRBD1 (5 bases). CDR3 size: 14 residues. Trimming shortened V by 2 bases and J by 2 bases, and 9 bases separated the two germline ends. Germline loops: CDR1 SEHNR, CDR2 FQNEAQ (reference sequence). CDR3 sequence (DNA): TGTGCCAGCAGCTTATTTCAGGGACAAGAGACCCAGTACTTC. Translated: CASSLFQGQETQYF.

The chain couples TRBV5-1 to TRBJ2-7, with D perhaps TRBD2 (5 bases). The CDR3 is made up of 17 amino acids. Germline assignment: CDR1 SGHRS and CDR2 YFSETQ. Trimming shortened V by 6 bases and J by 7 bases, and 29 bases separated the two germline ends. The CDR3 loop is CASMIAGVSTIYNEQYF. CDR3 sequence (DNA): TGCGCCAGCATGATCGCGGGTGTGTCTACTATTTACAATGAGCAGTACTTC.

The sample holds many counts of this clonotype. The chain combines TRBV7-2 with TRBJ2-5; TRBD1 agrees at 7 bases. The germline V gene has CDR1 SGHTA and CDR2 FQGNSA. Trimming took 5 bases from V and 5 from J; bases not matched to a gene: 5. This CDR3 spans 13 amino acids. The CDR3 nucleotides read TGTGCCAGCAGCCTTGACAGGGATGAGACCCAGTACTTC. Translating gives CASSLDRDETQYF.

There are a few counts of this clonotype. J is TRBJ2-3 and V is TRBV29-1; possibly TRBD1 or TRBD2 for D (5 bases each). V was shortened by 4 bases and J by 2 bases, with 13 bases between the two germline ends. The CDR3 length is 14 residues. The V gene's germline CDR1 is SQVTM and CDR2 ANQGSEA. The DNA for the CDR3 is TGCAGCGTTGTGGGGCGGGTTTACACAGATACGCAGTATTTT. This gives the protein CSVVGRVYTDTQYF.

The V gene is TRBV20-1, the J gene TRBJ1-4; D call uncertain. The CDR3 length is 15 residues. Trimming took off 5 bases at V and 5 bases at J, with 18 bases between the two ends. Germline V CDR1 and CDR2: DFQATT, SNEGSKA (reference sequence). The CDR3 nucleotides read TGCAGTGCTGACCGGCGGTCTACAGAAAATGAAAAACTGTTTTTT. Its translation: CSADRRSTENEKLFF.

V gene TRBV7-2 combines with J gene TRBJ2-5, with 7 nucleotides matching TRBD1. The germline V gene encodes CDR1 SGHTA and CDR2 FQGNSA. The CDR3 is 15 residues long. V trimming: 6 bases; J trimming: 2 bases; junction bases outside the gene matches: 9. As DNA, the CDR3 is TGTGCCAGCAGACAGGGACAGATGCTACAAGAGACCCAGTACTTC. It encodes CASRQGQMLQETQYF.

The chain has TRBV10-3 and TRBJ1-1, with TRBD1 matching over 7 bases. This CDR3 region has 13 residues. CDR1 and CDR2 from the germline V gene are ENHRY and SYGVKD. J gave up 7 bases and V 2 bases, and 4 bases lay outside the gene matches. The CDR3 sequence: CAISETRQGEAFF. The CDR3 nucleotides read TGTGCCATCAGTGAGACCCGACAGGGTGAAGCTTTCTTT.

The chain uses TRBV29-1 and TRBJ2-1; perhaps TRBD1 as D (5 bases). The germline V gene has CDR1 SQVTM and CDR2 ANQGSEA. Deletions cut 2 bases from V and 10 bases from J, with 12 bases between. The CDR3 is made up of 12 amino acids. The CDR3 spells CSVETGLSEQFF. CDR3 nucleotides: TGCAGCGTTGAAACAGGTCTGTCGGAGCAGTTCTTC.

The rearrangement links TRBV6-2 or TRBV6-3 to TRBJ2-1; 9 positions match TRBD2. The germline V gene encodes CDR1 MNHEY and CDR2 SVGEGT. V shed 2 bases, J shed 4 bases, and the junction held 15 bases outside the gene matches. CDR3 length: 19 amino acids. The CDR3 DNA sequence: TGTGCCAGCAGTTACGTGGCGGGGGGGCCGGCTAGGGGATACAATGAGCAGTTCTTC. It encodes CASSYVAGGPARGYNEQFF.

The chain uses TRBV11-2 and TRBJ2-7; D gene ambiguous. The length of the CDR3 is 13 residues. Germline V gene lookup returns CDR1 SGHAT and CDR2 FQNNGV. Trimming removed 1 base at V and 7 bases at J, with 11 bases between. CDR3 bases: TGTGCCAGCAGCTTAGGAAGTAGGGAAGAGCAGTACTTC. Translation: CASSLGSREEQYF.

The chain carries TRBV27 and TRBJ1-2; TRBD1 is a possible D gene (6 bases). The length of the CDR3 is 14 residues. Germline lookup yields CDR1 MNHEY and CDR2 SMNVEV (reference sequence). V lost 6 bases, J lost 3 bases, and 14 bases lay in between. CDR3 residues: CASRPPGADYGYTF. The CDR3 DNA sequence: TGTGCCAGCAGACCCCCAGGGGCGGACTATGGCTACACCTTC.

This chain uses TRBV5-1 with TRBJ2-1; 13 bases match TRBD2. With V trimmed by 3 bases and J by 9 bases, 15 bases remained unmatched. This CDR3 is built from 18 residues. Germline V CDR1 and CDR2: SGHRS, YFSETQ. The CDR3 region has the DNA TGCGCCAGCAGCTCTACCAGGACTAGCGGGAGCAGTGGTGGTGAGCAGTTCTTC. It is translated as CASSSTRTSGSSGGEQFF.

This clonotype showed up just once. This chain joins TRBV27 and TRBJ2-3; 9 positions agree with TRBD2. Germline values: CDR1 MNHEY, CDR2 SMNVEV (reference sequence). The CDR3 spans 15 residues. The trim removed 3 bases at V and 6 bases at J, leaving 7 bases unmatched. The CDR3 loop reads CASSFSGSVEDTQYF. The CDR3 region has the DNA TGTGCCAGCAGTTTTAGCGGGAGTGTCGAGGATACGCAGTATTTT.

The gene calls are TRBV4-1 and TRBJ2-7; D perhaps matches TRBD2 (5 bases). The CDR3 contains 16 residues. V gave up 0 bases and J gave up 2 bases, with 14 bases separating them. The germline V gene has CDR1 MGHRA and CDR2 YSYEKL. DNA of the CDR3: TGCGCCAGCAGCCAAGATGGTACGACGGGGACCTACGAGCAGTACTTC. Encoded protein: CASSQDGTTGTYEQYF.

This sequence joins TRBV2 and TRBJ2-7, with a possible D match to TRBD2 (5 bases). The CDR3 runs to 12 residues. V lost 3 bases and J 9 bases, leaving 12 bases between the germline ends. The germline gives CDR1 SNHLY, CDR2 FYNNEI. The DNA of the CDR3 is TGTGCCAGCAGTGACCCCGTACGGGGGCAGTACTTC. Translating it yields CASSDPVRGQYF.

A remark on this clonotype: The germline gene is not matched at one end of the junction; a read error may be the cause. The CDR3 DNA reads TGTGCCAGCAGCGTAGAGGGGACAGGTGGTATACGGGCCAAAACCATTCAGTACTTC. It is translated as CASSVEGTGGIRAKTIQYF. The V gene is TRBV9, the J gene TRBJ2-4; 8 positions agree with TRBD1. This CDR3 comprises 19 residues. Per the germline V gene, CDR1 is SGDLS and CDR2 is YYNGEE.

The rearrangement joins TRBV4-1 to TRBJ2-7, with 9 bases aligning to TRBD2. The CDR3 is 14 residues long. The V gene end was trimmed by 0 bases and the J gene end by 6 bases; junction bases not matched to a gene: 3. Germline CDR1 MGHRA, CDR2 YSYEKL. CDR3 amino acids: CASSQEAGGPEQYF. The CDR3 coding sequence is TGCGCCAGCAGCCAAGAGGCGGGAGGGCCCGAGCAGTACTTC.

The V call is TRBV28, the J call TRBJ2-7; a possible D gene is TRBD1 (6 bases). Near its end, the DNA agrees better with TRBJ2-5, so the J call may be wrong. CDR1 and CDR2 (germline): MDHEN, SYDVKM. This CDR3 region has 14 residues. CDR3 sequence reads: CASTFRTGPETQYF. DNA for the CDR3: TGTGCCAGCACTTTTCGCACAGGGCCGGAGACCCAGTACTTC.

The gene calls are TRBV6-6 and TRBJ2-3, with 7 bases matching TRBD2. Per germline, CDR1 MNHNY and CDR2 SVGAGI (reference sequence). The CDR3 contains 16 residues. V gave up 1 base and J gave up 0 bases; unmatched junction bases: 4. CDR3 in DNA: TGTGCCAGCAGTTACTTGAGCGGGACCAGCACAGATACGCAGTATTTT. This translates into CASSYLSGTSTDTQYF.

J is TRBJ1-5 and V is TRBV2; 10 bases match TRBD1. Trimming removed 8 bases from V and 7 bases from J; junction bases left unmatched: 5. From germline, CDR1 is SNHLY and CDR2 FYNNEI. The CDR3 consists of 13 residues. This chain's CDR3 is CASDGTGVQPQHF. The CDR3 bases are TGTGCCAGCGATGGGACAGGGGTGCAGCCCCAGCATTTT.

This clonotype showed up just a few times. This chain joins TRBV11-2 and TRBJ2-3, with D unclear. The germline CDR1 and CDR2 sequences are SGHAT and FQNNGV. The CDR3 contains 12 residues. Between the trimmed V and J ends, which lost 4 bases and 4 bases, there was a span of 6 bases. This CDR3 is CASSYASDTQYF. CDR3 nucleotide sequence: TGTGCCAGCAGCTACGCTTCAGATACGCAGTATTTT.

The chain recombines TRBV27 with TRBJ1-1; D call uncertain. From germline, CDR1 is MNHEY and CDR2 SMNVEV (reference sequence). This CDR3 has 14 amino acids. V was cut by 0 bases and J by 1 base, with 6 bases left in between. CDR3 DNA sequence: TGTGCCAGCAGTTTATCGAGGAGGAACACTGAAGCTTTCTTT. Translation gives CASSLSRRNTEAFF.

The chain joins TRBV2 to TRBJ1-6, with no clear D. The V end lost 3 bases, the J end lost 18 bases, and 15 bases lay between the germline ends. The V gene's germline CDR1 is SNHLY and CDR2 FYNNEI. The CDR3 contains 12 residues. The CDR3 sequence: CASSDEGEINHF. DNA for the CDR3: TGTGCCAGCAGTGATGAGGGAGAAATTAACCACTTT.

This rearrangement joins TRBV6-1 to TRBJ1-1, with D maybe TRBD1 (6 bases). Germline CDR1 and CDR2: MNHNS and SASEGT. V lost 0 bases and J lost 5, with 16 bases in between. The CDR3 sequence is 16 residues long. In DNA form, the CDR3 reads TGTGCCAGCAGTGAAGCGCTGAAGGGAAGGGGGACTGAAGCTTTCTTT. Translating it yields CASSEALKGRGTEAFF.

The V gene is TRBV9, the J gene TRBJ2-5, with a possible D match to TRBD2 (5 bases). The closer fit of TRBJ2-7 to the DNA end suggests the J call may be wrong. The CDR3 spans 14 residues. Germline V lookup: CDR1 SGDLS, CDR2 YYNGEE. The CDR3 DNA reads TGTGCCAGCGGCGCGGACTTTAGCTCCTACGAGCAGTACTTC. Translated, it gives CASGADFSSYEQYF.

A few counts support this clonotype. The chain links TRBV29-1 to TRBJ2-3, with D possibly called TRBD1 or TRBD2 (5 bases each). From germline, CDR1 is SQVTM and CDR2 ANQGSEA. This CDR3 contains 14 residues. Deletions cut 7 bases from V and 1 base from J, with 15 bases between. For the CDR3, the DNA is TGCAGCGGGGGACCGGCAGTGGGCACAGATACGCAGTATTTT. Protein sequence: CSGGPAVGTDTQYF.